These 29 T cell receptor beta chains were sequenced from one sample in a study of T cell changes during pregnancy in multiple sclerosis. Profiled with immunoSEQ multiplex PCR; TCRdb holds only in-frame clones, not every one. This table has 30,000 to 40,000 clones, more than 75% appearing once. This specimen consisted of CD8+ T cells from peripheral blood mononuclear cells, obtained in the third trimester of pregnancy. These receptors originate from a female donor with multiple sclerosis, enrolled in a pregnancy study.

This chain uses TRBV7-2 with TRBJ1-1, with D maybe TRBD1 (6 bases). V shed 3 bases and J shed 7 bases, with 21 bases lying between them. From germline, CDR1 is SGHTA and CDR2 FQGNSA. This CDR3 comprises 16 residues. The chain's CDR3 is CASSFGAGANLYEAFF. The CDR3 coding sequence is TGTGCCAGCAGCTTCGGGGCGGGGGCGAACCTGTATGAAGCTTTCTTT.

This chain connects TRBV2 to TRBJ1-5, with D hard to call. V was clipped by 4 bases and J by 0 bases, with 22 bases between them. This CDR3 is built from 19 residues. The germline V gene has CDR1 SNHLY and CDR2 FYNNEI. This CDR3 reads CASSVLRQVQVFSNQPQHF. In DNA form, the CDR3 reads TGTGCCAGCAGTGTCCTCAGACAAGTCCAAGTTTTTAGCAATCAGCCCCAGCATTTT.

The sample holds one count of this clone. The rearrangement joins TRBV15 to TRBJ1-1; D not resolved. Between the trimmed V and J ends, which lost 7 bases and 3 bases, there was a span of 12 bases. CDR1 is LNHNV, CDR2 YYDKDF, per germline (reference sequence). This CDR3 contains 13 residues. This chain's CDR3 is CATTLTPDTEAFF. The CDR3, as DNA: TGTGCCACCACCCTAACCCCGGACACTGAAGCTTTCTTT.

This sequence joins TRBV10-3 and TRBJ2-5; 9 bases agree with TRBD1. Trimming took 2 bases from V and 5 from J; bases not matched to a gene: 9. CDR3 length: 16 residues. Germline V lookup: CDR1 ENHRY, CDR2 SYGVKD. CDR3 amino acids: CAISETPGQGRETQYF. In DNA form, the CDR3 reads TGTGCCATCAGTGAGACCCCCGGACAGGGGAGGGAGACCCAGTACTTC.

The chain is built from TRBV7-9 and TRBJ1-1; possible D gene TRBD1, 5 bases. Germline CDR1 is SEHNR and CDR2 is FQNEAQ (reference sequence). Trimming took 0 bases from V and 1 from J, leaving 12 bases between them. The CDR3 length is 16 residues. Here the CDR3 reads CASSLAGWGPNTEAFF. The CDR3, as DNA: TGTGCCAGCAGCTTAGCGGGCTGGGGCCCGAACACTGAAGCTTTCTTT. Filled out from reference TRBV7-9 and TRBJ1-1, the complete variable domain reads DTGVSQNPRHKITKRGQNVTFRCDPISEHNRLYWYRQTLGQGPEFLTYFQNEAQLEKSRLLSDRFSAERPKGSFSTLEIQRTEQGDSAMYLCASSLAGWGPNTEAFFGQGTRLTVV.

The V gene is TRBV29-1, the J gene TRBJ1-1; a possible D gene is TRBD1 (5 bases). Germline V CDR1 and CDR2: SQVTM, ANQGSEA. The ends were cut back, 7 bases at V and 3 bases at J, with 9 bases in the middle. The CDR3 spans 11 residues. The CDR3 nucleotides are TGCAGCGCCGGGGGGGACACTGAAGCTTTCTTT. Its translation is CSAGGDTEAFF.

The chain combines TRBV4-1 with TRBJ2-3; 7 bases are a match to TRBD2. The CDR3 is 15 residues long. J gave up 5 bases and V 6 bases, and 11 bases lay outside the gene matches. CDR1 MGHRA and CDR2 YSYEKL come from the germline V gene. This CDR3 reads CASSTRGVGEDTQYF. The CDR3 nucleotides are TGCGCCAGCAGTACCCGGGGGGTGGGGGAAGATACGCAGTATTTT.

V and J are TRBV5-6 and TRBJ1-5; D is unresolved. The CDR3 is made up of 16 amino acids. Germline V gene data show CDR1 as SGHDT and CDR2 as YYEEEE. The ends were cut back, 5 bases at V and 0 bases at J, with 15 bases in the middle. CDR3 loop: CASSRGGLGSNQPQHF. DNA for the CDR3: TGTGCCAGCAGTCGCGGAGGACTCGGTAGCAATCAGCCCCAGCATTTT.

Turning to this clone: One junction end does not reproduce the germline sequence, and a read error may be involved. V gene TRBV6-6 combines with J gene TRBJ1-6, with a tentative D call TRBD1 (5 bases). The CDR3 runs 16 residues. Germline values: CDR1 MNHNY, CDR2 SVGAGI (reference sequence). CDR3 loop: CANSYLQGRADSPLHF. The CDR3 DNA reads TGTGCCAACAGTTACCTGCAGGGCAGGGCGGACTCACCCCTCCACTTT.

The rearrangement uses TRBV2 and TRBJ2-7; weak D call: TRBD1 (6 bases). V lost 0 bases, J lost 3 bases, and 9 bases lay in between. Germline loops: CDR1 SNHLY, CDR2 FYNNEI. The CDR3 consists of 14 residues. CDR3 in DNA: TGTGCCAGCAGTGAAGCGCCAGGGGACTACGAGCAGTACTTC. Amino acid sequence: CASSEAPGDYEQYF.

This chain links TRBV6-6 with TRBJ1-2; D is possibly TRBD1 (6 bases). Germline V gene data show CDR1 as MNHNY and CDR2 as SVGAGI (reference sequence). CDR3 length: 13 residues. Trimming took off 7 bases at V and 4 bases at J, with 13 bases between the two ends. The CDR3 here is CASTQGQLYGYTF. DNA of the CDR3: TGTGCCAGCACCCAGGGGCAGCTCTATGGCTACACCTTC.

The chain employs TRBV2 and TRBJ1-1, with 7 bases that match TRBD1. Germline loops: CDR1 SNHLY, CDR2 FYNNEI. The V and J ends lost 2 bases and 0 bases, in that order; junction bases with no gene match: 6. There are 16 residues in the CDR3. CDR3 in DNA: TGTGCCAGCAGTGAACCGGGACAGACATTGAACACTGAAGCTTTCTTT. It translates to CASSEPGQTLNTEAFF.

There are a few counts of this clone. V is TRBV30 and J is TRBJ1-2, with unresolved D. CDR1 GTSNPN and CDR2 SVGIG come from the germline V gene (reference sequence). This CDR3 is 11 amino acids long. Trimming removed 2 bases at V and 7 bases at J, with 8 bases between. In nucleotides, the CDR3 is TGTGCCTGGAGTCACGGAGCTGGCTACACCTTC. Translation gives CAWSHGAGYTF. Looking up the rest from reference TRBV30 and TRBJ1-2 gives the full variable domain: SQTIHQWPATLVQPVGSPLSLECTVEGTSNPNLYWYRQAAGRGLQLLFYSVGIGQISSEVPQNLSASRPQDRQFILSSKKLLLSDSGFYLCAWSHGAGYTFGSGTRLTVV.

The chain is built from TRBV7-9 and TRBJ2-7; 7 positions agree with TRBD1. The CDR3 totals 15 residues. The germline gives CDR1 SEHNR, CDR2 FQNEAQ (reference sequence). The V gene end was trimmed by 5 bases and the J gene end by 2 bases; junction bases not matched to a gene: 9. The CDR3 region is CASSPWGTDAYEQYF. The CDR3 coding sequence is TGTGCCAGCAGCCCCTGGGGGACAGACGCCTACGAGCAGTACTTC.

CDR3 sequence: CASSLVTGAGELFF. The CDR3 nucleotides read TGTGCCAGCAGCTTAGTAACGGGAGCCGGGGAGCTGTTTTTT. The chain combines TRBV7-9 with TRBJ2-2, with D maybe TRBD2 (6 bases). There are 14 residues in the CDR3. V was pared by 1 base and J by 6 bases, with 9 bases between. CDR1 SEHNR and CDR2 FQNEAQ come from the germline V gene (reference sequence).

This chain links TRBV5-1 with TRBJ2-2; D perhaps matches TRBD1 (5 bases). V lost 0 bases, J lost 0 bases, and 9 bases lay in between. Germline V lookup: CDR1 SGHRS, CDR2 YFSETQ. The CDR3 is made up of 16 amino acids. CDR3 amino acids: CASSLEGFPNTGELFF. CDR3 coding DNA: TGCGCCAGCAGCTTGGAGGGGTTCCCGAACACCGGGGAGCTGTTTTTT.

DNA of the CDR3: TGCGCCAGCAGCCAAGATCTGACAGGGGGTAACACTGAAGCTTTCTTT. Its protein product is CASSQDLTGGNTEAFF. This rearrangement joins TRBV4-3 to TRBJ1-1; 9 nucleotides line up with TRBD1. This CDR3 spans 16 amino acids. Germline-derived CDR1 and CDR2 are LGHNA and YSLEER. V shed 0 bases, J shed 2 bases, and the junction held 4 bases outside the gene matches.

This chain joins TRBV6-6 and TRBJ1-6; TRBD1 aligns across 12 bases. J gave up 10 bases and V 4 bases, and 5 bases lay outside the gene matches. CDR3 length equals 15 residues. Germline-derived CDR1 and CDR2 are MNHNY and SVGAGI (reference sequence). The CDR3 nucleotides are TGTGCCAGCAGTTCCCGGGACAGGGGGCGATCACCCCTCCACTTT. This translates into CASSSRDRGRSPLHF.

This chain joins TRBV9 and TRBJ1-1; D unclear. The CDR3 length is 14 residues. CDR1 SGDLS and CDR2 YYNGEE come from the germline V gene. V lost 0 bases to trimming and J lost 1 base, with 7 bases between them. In DNA, the CDR3 is TGTGCCAGCAGCGTAGAAGGGAGGAACACTGAAGCTTTCTTT. This codes for CASSVEGRNTEAFF.

This chain connects TRBV10-1 to TRBJ1-1; a possible D gene is TRBD1 (5 bases). This CDR3 contains 15 residues. Per the germline V gene, CDR1 is WNHNN and CDR2 is SYGVQD (reference sequence). Trimming stripped 2 bases from V and 3 bases from J, with 13 bases between. CDR3 sequence (DNA): TGCGCCAGCAGTGAGGTACGGGGGTTGGACACTGAAGCTTTCTTT. Translating gives CASSEVRGLDTEAFF.

The chain links TRBV30 to TRBJ1-2; 10 bases agree with TRBD1. CDR1 and CDR2 (germline): GTSNPN, SVGIG (reference sequence). V lost 4 bases and J lost 6; bases outside the gene matches: 5. CDR3 length equals 13 residues. CDR3 region: CAWTLGTGDGYTF. CDR3 DNA sequence: TGTGCCTGGACCCTGGGGACAGGGGATGGCTACACCTTC.

This chain joins TRBV5-1 and TRBJ1-5; D is unclear. Germline assignment: CDR1 SGHRS and CDR2 YFSETQ. This CDR3 spans 13 amino acids. The V and J ends lost 2 bases and 4 bases respectively, with 7 bases between them. The CDR3, as DNA: TGCGCCAGCAGCTTCGGGATGAATCAGCCCCAGCATTTT. Its translation: CASSFGMNQPQHF.

The genes are TRBV7-9 and TRBJ1-5; no clear D gene. CDR1 and CDR2 (germline): SEHNR, FQNEAQ (reference sequence). The CDR3 totals 15 residues. With 2 bases removed from V and 3 bases from J, the gap between germline ends came to 11 bases. CDR3 nucleotide sequence: TGTGCCAGCAGCTTAATGGCAGGCTCCAATCAGCCCCAGCATTTT. Its translation: CASSLMAGSNQPQHF.

This chain links TRBV7-9 with TRBJ1-1; D remains unclear. CDR1 and CDR2 (germline): SEHNR, FQNEAQ (reference sequence). This CDR3 region has 15 residues. V was trimmed by 3 bases and J by 3 bases, leaving 14 bases between them. CDR3 protein: CASSFLELSDTEAFF. CDR3 sequence (DNA): TGTGCCAGCAGCTTCCTAGAGCTTTCGGACACTGAAGCTTTCTTT.

V is TRBV14 and J is TRBJ1-1; 7 nucleotides match TRBD1. This CDR3 spans 17 amino acids. After removal of 3 bases from V and 0 bases from J, the junction contained 10 bases not matched to a gene. Germline-derived CDR1 and CDR2 are SGHDN and FVKESK. CDR3 sequence (DNA): TGTGCCAGCAGCCAGTGGGACAGAACCTACATGAACACTGAAGCTTTCTTT. Translating it yields CASSQWDRTYMNTEAFF. Filled out from reference TRBV14 and TRBJ1-1, the complete variable domain reads EAGVTQFPSHSVIEKGQTVTLRCDPISGHDNLYWYRRVMGKEIKFLLHFVKESKQDESGMPNNRFLAERTGGTYSTLKVQPAELEDSGVYFCASSQWDRTYMNTEAFFGQGTRLTVV.

The V and J genes are TRBV5-4 and TRBJ2-1; TRBD2 matches at 13 bases. This CDR3 has 12 amino acids. In germline, CDR1 is SGHNT, CDR2 YYREEE (reference sequence). Trimming removed 5 bases from V and 10 bases from J; junction bases left unmatched: 0. The CDR3 sequence: CASRGLAGEQFF. CDR3 nucleotides: TGTGCCAGCAGGGGACTAGCGGGGGAGCAGTTCTTC.

V and J are TRBV4-1 and TRBJ2-7; 7 nucleotides match TRBD1. The CDR3 covers 14 residues. CDR1 is MGHRA, CDR2 YSYEKL, per germline. The V segment lost 5 bases and the J segment 2 bases; nucleotides outside the gene matches: 6. CDR3 DNA sequence: TGCGCCAGCAGCTGGGACAGTGGGGCCTACGAGCAGTACTTC. It yields the protein CASSWDSGAYEQYF.

J is TRBJ1-1 and V is TRBV4-2; perhaps TRBD1 as D (5 bases). In germline, CDR1 is LGHNA, CDR2 YNFKEQ. CDR3 length: 14 residues. V lost 6 bases, J lost 4 bases, and 15 bases lay in between. The CDR3 sequence is CASSHHRGGTEAFF. As DNA, the CDR3 is TGTGCCAGCAGTCATCACCGCGGGGGCACTGAAGCTTTCTTT.

The chain has TRBV28 and TRBJ1-6; D not certain. The CDR3 is made up of 12 amino acids. The V gene lost 10 bases and the J gene lost 7 bases, with 11 bases spanning the gap. The germline gives CDR1 MDHEN, CDR2 SYDVKM. The CDR3 sequence is CAILGGNSPLHF. The DNA for the CDR3 is TGTGCCATCTTAGGAGGAAATTCACCCCTCCACTTT.